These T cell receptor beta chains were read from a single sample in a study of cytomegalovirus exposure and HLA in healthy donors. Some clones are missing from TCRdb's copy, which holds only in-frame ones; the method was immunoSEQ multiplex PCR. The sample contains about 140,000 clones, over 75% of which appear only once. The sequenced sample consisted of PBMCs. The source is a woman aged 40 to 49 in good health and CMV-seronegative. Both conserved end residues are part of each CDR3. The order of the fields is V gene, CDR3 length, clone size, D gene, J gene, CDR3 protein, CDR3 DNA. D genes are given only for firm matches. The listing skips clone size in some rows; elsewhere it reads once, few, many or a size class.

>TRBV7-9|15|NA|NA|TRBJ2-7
CSSSLIALGNAEQYF
TGTTCCAGCAGCTTAATTGCTCTAGGCAATGCCGAGCAGTACTTC
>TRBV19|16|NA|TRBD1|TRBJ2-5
CASSTETGGRRETQYF
TGTGCCAGTAGTACGGAGACAGGGGGAAGGAGAGAGACCCAGTACTTC
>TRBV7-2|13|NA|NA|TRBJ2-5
CASSLSGRQTQYF
TGTGCCAGCAGCTTATCAGGGAGGCAGACCCAGTACTTC
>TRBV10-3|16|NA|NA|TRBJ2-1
CAISNQIADLRNEQFF
TGTGCCATCAGTAACCAGATAGCCGATCTCCGAAATGAGCAGTTCTTC
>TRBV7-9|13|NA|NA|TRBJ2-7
CSSSFYGEYEQYF
TGTTCCAGCAGCTTCTACGGAGAGTACGAGCAGTACTTC
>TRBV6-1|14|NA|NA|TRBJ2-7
CASSEVLAQDEQYF
TGTGCCAGCAGTGAAGTCCTTGCGCAGGACGAGCAGTACTTC
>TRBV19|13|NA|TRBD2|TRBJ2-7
CASNSGRDYEQYF
TGTGCCAGTAATAGCGGGAGGGATTACGAGCAGTACTTC
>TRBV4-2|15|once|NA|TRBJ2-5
CASSQGGGPQETQYF
TGTGCCAGCAGCCAAGGCGGAGGCCCCCAAGAGACCCAGTACTTC
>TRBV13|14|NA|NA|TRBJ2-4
CASSSDRREDIQYF
TGTGCCAGCAGCTCGGACAGGAGGGAGGACATTCAGTACTTC
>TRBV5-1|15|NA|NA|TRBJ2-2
CASSLAGTNTGELFF
TGCGCCAGCAGCTTGGCCGGGACAAACACCGGGGAGCTGTTTTTT
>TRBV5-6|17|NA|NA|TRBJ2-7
CASSLGVGGQWVLEQYF
TGTGCCAGCAGCTTGGGGGTCGGGGGGCAATGGGTACTGGAGCAGTACTTC
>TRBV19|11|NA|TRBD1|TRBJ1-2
CATTGVQGYTF
TGTGCCACAACAGGGGTACAAGGCTACACCTTC
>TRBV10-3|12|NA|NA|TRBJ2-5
CAISFDRGTQYF
TGTGCCATCAGTTTTGACCGGGGGACCCAGTACTTC
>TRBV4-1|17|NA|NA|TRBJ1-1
CASSQGHPLAGNTEAFF
TGCGCCAGCAGCCAAGGCCACCCCCTAGCGGGGAACACTGAAGCTTTCTTT
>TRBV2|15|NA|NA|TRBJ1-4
CASSGQGGTNEKLFF
TGTGCCAGCAGTGGGCAGGGAGGGACTAATGAAAAACTGTTTTTT
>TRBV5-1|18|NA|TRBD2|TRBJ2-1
CASSSPSIGAGSYNEQFF
TGCGCCAGCAGCTCGCCCTCGATCGGAGCGGGATCCTACAATGAGCAGTTCTTC
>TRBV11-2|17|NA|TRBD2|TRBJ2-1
CASSRMTSGSSYNEQFF
TGTGCCAGCAGCCGCATGACTAGCGGGAGCTCCTACAATGAGCAGTTCTTC
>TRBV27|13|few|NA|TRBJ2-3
CASSLNLLGTQYF
TGTGCCAGCAGTTTAAACCTCCTGGGCACGCAGTATTTT
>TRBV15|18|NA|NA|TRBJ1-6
CATSRSRRTDSYNSPLHF
TGTGCCACCAGCAGATCCCGGAGGACGGATAGCTATAATTCACCCCTCCACTTT
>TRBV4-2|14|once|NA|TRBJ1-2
CASSQDLGDSGYTF
TGTGCCAGCAGCCAAGATCTCGGGGATTCTGGCTACACCTTC
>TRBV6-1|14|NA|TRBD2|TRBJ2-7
CASSGTSGGYEQYF
TGTGCCAGCAGTGGAACTAGCGGGGGTTACGAGCAGTACTTC
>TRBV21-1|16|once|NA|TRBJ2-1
CASSPRRGGANNEQFF
TGTGCCAGCAGCCCAAGGAGGGGAGGGGCAAACAATGAGCAGTTCTTC
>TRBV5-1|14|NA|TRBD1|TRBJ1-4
CASSEQGSGEKLFF
TGCGCCAGCAGCGAACAGGGGTCGGGAGAAAAACTGTTTTTT
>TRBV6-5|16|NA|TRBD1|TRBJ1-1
CASSYPPGTGGTEAFF
TGTGCCAGCAGTTACCCCCCCGGGACAGGGGGCACTGAAGCTTTCTTT
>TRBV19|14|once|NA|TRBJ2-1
CASTARPTYNEQFF
TGTGCCAGTACGGCCAGGCCCACCTACAATGAGCAGTTCTTC
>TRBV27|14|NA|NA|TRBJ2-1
CASSPRADINEQFF
TGTGCCAGCAGTCCCCGCGCAGACATCAATGAGCAGTTCTTC
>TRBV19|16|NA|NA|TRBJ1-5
CASSISLFRGNQPQHF
TGTGCCAGTAGTATATCCCTCTTCAGGGGCAATCAGCCCCAGCATTTT
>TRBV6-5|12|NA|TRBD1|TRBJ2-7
CASSRDSYEQYF
TGTGCCAGCAGTCGGGACAGCTACGAGCAGTACTTC
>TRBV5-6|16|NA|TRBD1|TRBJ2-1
CASSLWDRGPYNEQFF
TGTGCCAGCAGCTTGTGGGACAGGGGCCCCTACAATGAGCAGTTCTTC
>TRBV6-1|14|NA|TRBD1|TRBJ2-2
CASSVDRVTGELFF
TGTGCCAGCAGTGTGGACAGGGTCACCGGGGAGCTGTTTTTT
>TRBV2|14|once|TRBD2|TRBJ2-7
CASSRLAGPYEQYF
TGTGCCAGCAGTCGACTAGCGGGACCCTACGAGCAGTACTTC
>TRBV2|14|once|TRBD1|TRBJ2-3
CASSRDRGTDTQYF
TGTGCCAGCTCCCGGGACAGGGGGACAGATACGCAGTATTTT
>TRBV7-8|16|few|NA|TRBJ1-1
CASSLAYGPRNTEAFF
TGTGCCAGCAGCTTAGCCTATGGGCCCCGGAACACTGAAGCTTTCTTT
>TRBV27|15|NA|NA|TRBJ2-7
CASSEAHKVGGEQYF
TGTGCCAGCAGCGAAGCGCACAAAGTTGGCGGCGAGCAGTACTTC
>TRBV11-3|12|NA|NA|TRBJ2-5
CASSLTDETQYF
TGTGCCAGCAGCTTGACAGATGAGACCCAGTACTTC